This note documents a single T cell receptor beta chain sequence. The source of the sample is a study of T cell changes during pregnancy in multiple sclerosis. V gave up 4 bases and J gave up 0 bases, with 13 bases separating them. The CDR3 is 16 amino acids. Germline assignment: CDR1 MNHNS and CDR2 SASEGT. TCRdb's table, derived via immunoSEQ multiplex PCR, lists solely in-frame clones and lacks some. The sample has 120,000 or so clones, about 94% seen once. The starting material was peripheral blood, obtained before pregnancy. V gene TRBV6-1 combines with J gene TRBJ1-3; tentatively, D is TRBD1 (5 bases). The TCR originated in a female donor with multiple sclerosis, enrolled in a pregnancy study. CDR3 nucleotides: TGTGCCAGCAGTGTTGGAGGGACGAGCTCTGGAAACACCATATATTTT. Translated, it gives CASSVGGTSSGNTIYF.